This is a list of T cell receptor beta chains from one sample in a study of radiotherapy plus CTLA-4 blockade in lung cancer. Using immunoSEQ multiplex PCR, the repertoire was profiled, and TCRdb retains in-frame clones only, with some absent. The table includes around 38,000 clones, 65% to 90% detected once. The input for sequencing was peripheral blood, taken from a patient treated with radiotherapy plus ipilimumab. These receptors were taken from a human donor with non-small cell lung cancer whose response to radiotherapy plus ipilimumab could not be evaluated. The CDR3 runs from the conserved cysteine through the conserved F or W. D genes are given only for firm matches. The size field is filled for only some rows; it gives once, few, many or a size class.

d_gene	j_gene	abundance	v_gene	CDR3nt	CDR3aa
TRBD2	TRBJ2-7	NA	TRBV11-2	TGTGCCAGCAGCCCCTCCTTGGGGGGGGGCTACGAGCAGTACTTC	CASSPSLGGGYEQYF
NA	TRBJ2-7	NA	TRBV6-1	TGTGCCAGCAGTGCCCGGGACTCTTCCTACGAGCAGTACTTC	CASSARDSSYEQYF
TRBD1	TRBJ1-4	NA	TRBV27	TGTGCCAGCCGGAGACAGGGGCTGGGGTATGAAAAACTGTTTTTT	CASRRQGLGYEKLFF
TRBD1	TRBJ2-7	NA	TRBV4-2	TGTGCCAGCAGCCAAGAATTCATCGGGACAGGGCATCCCTACGAGCAGTACTTC	CASSQEFIGTGHPYEQYF
NA	TRBJ1-4	NA	TRBV2	TGTGCCAGCAGTGATAGGGGGACCACTAATGAAAAACTGTTTTTT	CASSDRGTTNEKLFF
NA	TRBJ2-7	NA	TRBV29-1	TGCAGCGTTGCTAAAGGGAGTTGGGGCTACGAGCAGTACTTC	CSVAKGSWGYEQYF
NA	TRBJ1-2	NA	TRBV6-5	TGTGCCAGCAGTTACGAAGGGAGAGGCGGCTACACCTTC	CASSYEGRGGYTF
TRBD1	TRBJ1-1	NA	TRBV29-1	TGCAGCGTACCAGGGGGTGGCGGCACTGAAGCTTTCTTT	CSVPGGGGTEAFF
TRBD2	TRBJ2-1	NA	TRBV5-1	TGCGCCATCACACCCTCCCTCAAGCGGGGCTCCTACAATGAGCAGTTCTTC	CAITPSLKRGSYNEQFF
NA	TRBJ2-1	NA	TRBV13	TGTGCCAGCAGCCCGGGACTCTCTTTGGATGAGCAGTTCTTC	CASSPGLSLDEQFF
NA	TRBJ2-7	NA	TRBV18	TGTGCCAGCTCACCGGGCAGTTCCTACGAGCAGTACTTC	CASSPGSSYEQYF
NA	TRBJ2-6	once	TRBV2	TGTGCCAGCAACGGCGGGGTAGGGACTGGGGCCAACGTCCTGACTTTC	CASNGGVGTGANVLTF
NA	TRBJ1-3	NA	TRBV7-2	TGTGCCAGCAGCCATCGACAGGTCGGAAACACCATATATTTT	CASSHRQVGNTIYF
NA	TRBJ2-6	NA	TRBV5-1	TGCGCCAGCAGCTTGGACAGCTCTGGGGCCAACGTCCTGACTTTC	CASSLDSSGANVLTF
TRBD2	TRBJ2-1	NA	TRBV6-1	TGTGCCAGCAGTCTCGGGACTAGCCCGTTCTTC	CASSLGTSPFF
NA	TRBJ1-4	NA	TRBV7-2	TGTGCCAGCAGCTCCGCTAGCGGCTCGGGAGAAAAACTGTTTTTT	CASSSASGSGEKLFF
TRBD1	TRBJ2-2	NA	TRBV4-3	TGCGCCAGCAGCCAAGATCGGGACAGGGGGTGGGGGCTGTTTTTT	CASSQDRDRGWGLFF
NA	TRBJ1-4	few	TRBV4-2	TGTGCCAGCAGCCAAGGCGCGGCCAGGGCCGGAGAAAAACTGTTTTTT	CASSQGAARAGEKLFF
NA	TRBJ2-2	NA	TRBV25-1	TGTGCCAGCAGTGAAGGTTGGAGGGTTGGAGGGCTGTTTTTT	CASSEGWRVGGLFF
TRBD1	TRBJ1-1	NA	TRBV4-3	TGCGCCAGCAGCCAACAGACAGGGGACACTAAAGCTTTCTTT	CASSQQTGDTKAFF
TRBD2	TRBJ2-5	NA	TRBV4-2	TGTGCCAGCAGCCAAAATCGGGGGGGTTGGGAGACCCAGTACTTC	CASSQNRGGWETQYF
TRBD1	TRBJ2-3	NA	TRBV18	TGTGCCAGCTCCCGGACAGGGATCACAGATACGCAGTATTTT	CASSRTGITDTQYF
TRBD2	TRBJ2-7	NA	TRBV28	TGTGCCAGCGGTAAAGCGGGGGTGAGCTCCTACGAGCAGTACTTC	CASGKAGVSSYEQYF
NA	TRBJ2-1	NA	TRBV7-2	TGTGCCACCAAGGGGGGGCACACCTCCTACAATGAGCAGTTCTTC	CATKGGHTSYNEQFF
TRBD1	TRBJ2-7	NA	TRBV6-5	TGTGCCAGCAGTCCGGGACAGGGGACCTACGAGCAGTACTTC	CASSPGQGTYEQYF
NA	TRBJ2-3	once	TRBV6-6	TGTGCCAGCAGTTACACCGGGGGGCCGACAGATACGCAGTATTTT	CASSYTGGPTDTQYF
NA	TRBJ1-1	NA	TRBV5-1	TGCGCCAGCAGCTTTAACTCGAACACTGAAGCTTTCTTT	CASSFNSNTEAFF
TRBD2	TRBJ2-7	NA	TRBV19	TGTGCCAGTAGTATACTATCTGGGACTAGCGGTTCCTACGAGCAGTACTTC	CASSILSGTSGSYEQYF
TRBD2	TRBJ2-1	NA	TRBV27	TGTGCCAGTAAACCAGGTGCCGGGGGGGCTTGGGATGAGCAGTTCTTC	CASKPGAGGAWDEQFF
NA	TRBJ1-5	NA	TRBV7-8	TGTGCCAGCAGCTTAGTCGCAGGGCCTTATAGCAATCAGCCCCAGCATTTT	CASSLVAGPYSNQPQHF
TRBD1	TRBJ2-7	NA	TRBV18	TGTGCCAGCTCACCAGGGACAGGGGGCGAGCAGTACTTC	CASSPGTGGEQYF
TRBD1	TRBJ2-5	NA	TRBV2	TGTGCCAGCAGACGGACAGGGGGCTTAGAGACCCAGTACTTC	CASRRTGGLETQYF
TRBD1	TRBJ1-6	NA	TRBV29-1	TGCAGCGCCTCTACCGGACAGGATAATTCACCCCTCCACTTT	CSASTGQDNSPLHF
NA	TRBJ2-6	few	TRBV6-1	TGTGCCAGCAGTGAAGAACAGGGCTCTGGGGCCAACGTCCTGACTTTC	CASSEEQGSGANVLTF
NA	TRBJ1-5	NA	TRBV12-5	TGTGCTAGCACCAACAGCGGGGGGTCCTGGCCCCAGCATTTT	CASTNSGGSWPQHF
TRBD1	TRBJ1-5	NA	TRBV28	TGTGCCAGCGAGGGGACAGGGAGTGACAATCAGCCCCAGCATTTT	CASEGTGSDNQPQHF
NA	TRBJ2-3	NA	TRBV9	TGTGCCAGCAGCCATCCCCAGGGCCTAGATACGCAGTATTTT	CASSHPQGLDTQYF
NA	TRBJ2-2	NA	TRBV7-6	TGTGCCAGCAGCTTCGAGGGTGCGAACACCGGGGAGCTGTTTTTT	CASSFEGANTGELFF
TRBD1	TRBJ2-5	NA	TRBV18	TGTGCCAGCTCACCAAGGACAGGGAATAGGGAGACCCAGTACTTC	CASSPRTGNRETQYF
NA	TRBJ1-2	NA	TRBV2	TGTGCCAGCAGTGGGGGCTTAGTTGGCTATGGCTACACCTTC	CASSGGLVGYGYTF
NA	TRBJ2-5	NA	TRBV6-5	TGTGCCAGCAGTTACTCTGACTCATCCGAGACCCAGTACTTC	CASSYSDSSETQYF
NA	TRBJ1-2	few	TRBV28	TGTGCCAGCAGCCAAACTTTTAACTATGGCTACACCTTC	CASSQTFNYGYTF
TRBD1	TRBJ1-2	NA	TRBV6-1	TGTGCCAGCAGACCGACAGGGGGTTCCCTAGGCTACACCTTC	CASRPTGGSLGYTF
NA	TRBJ2-7	NA	TRBV7-9	TGTGCCAGCAGCTTAGTTTTGGGAGATCTATACGAGCAGTACTTC	CASSLVLGDLYEQYF
NA	TRBJ2-6	NA	TRBV27	TGTGCCAGCAGTTTATCCCCAGGGCTCGTCTCTGGGGCCAACGTCCTGACTTTC	CASSLSPGLVSGANVLTF
NA	TRBJ1-2	NA	TRBV4-3	TGCGCCAGCAGCCAAGCCGTAGCTAACTATGGCTACACCTTC	CASSQAVANYGYTF
NA	TRBJ2-3	once	TRBV7-3	TGTGCCAGCAGCTTTGGGGCCGCAGATACGCAGTATTTT	CASSFGAADTQYF
TRBD2	TRBJ2-3	few	TRBV4-2	TGTGCCAGCAGCCAAGTGATTAGCGGGCAAGATACGCAGTATTTT	CASSQVISGQDTQYF
NA	TRBJ1-6	NA	TRBV18	TGTGCCAGCTCACCAGGAGGGGATGGGAATTCACCCCTCCACTTT	CASSPGGDGNSPLHF
NA	TRBJ2-4	NA	TRBV20-1	TGCAGTGCCCCGGGTCGAATTCAGTACTTC	CSAPGRIQYF
NA	TRBJ2-7	few	TRBV10-3	TGTGCCATCAGTCAGGGTTTGCACTACGAGCAGTACTTC	CAISQGLHYEQYF
TRBD1	TRBJ1-1	NA	TRBV7-9	TGTGCCAGCAGCTTAACAAAACCCCAGGGGGCGGCTGAAGCTTTCTTT	CASSLTKPQGAAEAFF
TRBD1	TRBJ1-1	NA	TRBV5-4	TGTGCCAGCAGCGCGCCGGACAGGGGGCGAGGGGCTTTCTTT	CASSAPDRGRGAFF
NA	TRBJ2-2	NA	TRBV5-1	TGCGCCAGCAGCTTGCTGGCTAGCCAGTCCGGGGAGCTGTTTTTT	CASSLLASQSGELFF
NA	TRBJ2-1	NA	TRBV27	TGTGCCAGCAGTCCTTGGAGGGATAATGAGCAGTTCTTC	CASSPWRDNEQFF
NA	TRBJ2-7	few	TRBV6-5	TGTGCCAGCAAAACTAGACACGAGCAGTACTTC	CASKTRHEQYF
NA	TRBJ1-4	NA	TRBV28	TGTGCCAGCGGGGGAGGGCGCGGGGAAAAACTGTTTTTT	CASGGGRGEKLFF
TRBD2	TRBJ2-1	once	TRBV10-1	TGCGCCAGCAGTGATGAAGCGGGGGTTGAGCAGTTCTTC	CASSDEAGVEQFF
NA	TRBJ1-5	NA	TRBV4-1	TGCGCCAGCAGCCCTGGCAGGTTGGATAGCAATCAGCCCCAGCATTTT	CASSPGRLDSNQPQHF